Reported below is one TCR beta chain. Assay used: immunoSEQ multiplex PCR; TCRdb lists only in-frame clones, some missing. The sample consists of tens of thousands of clones, approximately 95% of them appearing once. This sample was included in a study of CD4 T cells in relation to SARS-CoV-2 and coronaviruses. Germline V CDR1 and CDR2: GTSNPN, SVGIG (reference sequence). J gave up 5 bases and V 4 bases, and 8 bases lay outside the gene matches. The CDR3 length is 14 residues. The unexposed donors gave CD4+ T cells in about 2010-2019, prior to COVID-19. Source material: naive CD4+ T cells from PBMCs. Described subset: naive CD4+ T cells isolated by negative enrichment. The sequence came from a human donor in good health. The J gene is TRBJ2-7, the V gene TRBV30, with 10 bases that match TRBD1. This CDR3 reads CAWTPGQGIDEQYF. The DNA for the CDR3 is TGTGCCTGGACCCCGGGACAGGGGATCGACGAGCAGTACTTC.